The clone carrying this T cell receptor (beta chain) was picked up one time. The data were obtained in a study of T cells in localized non-small cell lung cancer. Produced via immunoSEQ multiplex PCR; TCRdb's table is partial and in-frame only. This sample carries more than 40,000 clones, 70% to 90% of them seen once, and the ten largest clones take over 2%. Germline V gene data show CDR1 as SGHDT and CDR2 as YYEEEE. V was pared by 5 bases and J by 8 bases, with 22 bases between. This CDR3 is 15 amino acids long. The TCR was taken from a man between 40 and 75 years old with stage II lung adenocarcinoma. This rearrangement joins TRBV5-6 to TRBJ1-2; the D gene is possibly TRBD1 (6 bases). Sequences were derived from PBMCs, sampled before any cancer treatment. CDR3 sequence reads: CASSYTHRELDGYTF. The DNA of the CDR3 is TGTGCCAGCAGTTACACGCACAGGGAGTTAGACGGCTACACCTTC. The whole variable domain, remainder taken from reference TRBV5-6 and TRBJ1-2, is DAGVTQSPTHLIKTRGQQVTLRCSPKSGHDTVSWYQQALGQGPQFIFQYYEEEERQRGNFPDRFSGHQFPNYSSELNVNALLLGDSALYLCASSYTHRELDGYTFGSGTRLTVV.